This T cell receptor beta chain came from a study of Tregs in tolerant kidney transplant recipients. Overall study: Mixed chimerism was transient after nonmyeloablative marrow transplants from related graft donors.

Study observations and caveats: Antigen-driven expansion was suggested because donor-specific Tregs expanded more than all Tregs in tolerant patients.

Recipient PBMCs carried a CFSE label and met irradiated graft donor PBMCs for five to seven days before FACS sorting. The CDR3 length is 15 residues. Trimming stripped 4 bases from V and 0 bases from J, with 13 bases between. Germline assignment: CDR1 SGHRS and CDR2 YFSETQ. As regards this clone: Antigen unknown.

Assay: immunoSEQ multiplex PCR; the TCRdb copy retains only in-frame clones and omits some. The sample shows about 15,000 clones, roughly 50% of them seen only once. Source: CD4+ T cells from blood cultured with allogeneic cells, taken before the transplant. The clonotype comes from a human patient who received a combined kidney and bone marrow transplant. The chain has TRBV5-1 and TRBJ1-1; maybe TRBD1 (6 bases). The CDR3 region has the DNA TGCGCCAGCAGCCAATACACAGGGATGAACACTGAAGCTTTCTTT. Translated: CASSQYTGMNTEAFF.